This T cell receptor beta chain emerged from a study of OX40 agonist ivuxolimab in advanced cancers. At the level of the whole study: Ivuxolimab, which targeted the costimulatory receptor OX40 (CD134), was an agonistic, fully human IgG2 monoclonal antibody. Intravenous ivuxolimab was administered to patients every 2 weeks at six dose levels: 0.01, 0.1, 0.3, 1.5, 3 and 10 mg/kg. Of the roughly 53 patients in dose escalation, 19 had hepatocellular carcinoma, approximately 15 had melanoma, 9 had renal cell carcinoma and 9 had head and neck cancer. In the dose-escalation cohort, more than 75% of patients were male, and the mean age was around 60 years, with a range of about 23 to 90. Prior anti-PD-1, anti-PD-L1 or anti-CTLA-4 therapy was permitted, and about two fifths of dose-escalation patients had received checkpoint inhibitors. Partial responses were achieved by three dose-escalation patients, of whom one had hepatocellular carcinoma and two had cutaneous melanoma. Peripheral TCRbeta sequencing was intended to test whether TCR sequence diversity was altered and clonal T-cell expansion was caused by ivuxolimab. The paper covers the monotherapy dose-escalation part of the phase I ivuxolimab trial, which included N ≈ 50 patients.

Note on this clone: Its specific antigen is unknown. Base qualities were left out, and no much larger clone turns up one base away.

The CDR3 goes from the cysteine to the phenylalanine over 15 residues. CDR3 DNA only is kept here, 45 bases in frame from base 1. CDR1 and CDR2 are drawn from the germline V gene: SGHAT, FQNNGV. V is pared back by 5 bases and J by 1 base, with 12 bases lying between the germline termini. Genomic DNA was isolated from the sorted cells so that the TCRbeta CDR3 region could be sequenced. TCRbeta CDR3 regions were sequenced using the immunoSEQ Assay. What TCRdb holds here is the immuneACCESS table cut down to in-frame rearrangements. Part of the clones is not present; checked against another copy, under half of the missing clones reflect an unresolved V gene, and the others are unexplained. Across this sample there are under 95,000 clones, with roughly 84% seen only once. 2.5% to 3% of the sample is held by the ten biggest clonotypes. The trial excluded patients who had a history of autoimmune disease or who were on systemic immunosuppression. In every dose cohort, peripheral blood was drawn for TCR sequencing at baseline, cycle 4 day 1, and cycle 7 day 1. The samples were taken from a phase I, first-in-human, multicenter, open-label dose-escalation trial of ivuxolimab. The trial enrolled adults with locally advanced or metastatic head and neck squamous cell, hepatocellular, melanoma or renal cell carcinoma. Before TCR sequencing, CD4+ T cells and CD8+ T cells were sorted from peripheral blood as separate populations.

Results the study describes overall, beyond this receptor: In the 0.1-3.0 mg/kg groups, partial responders were among the patients with the lowest normalized peripheral clonal expansion, particularly in CD8+ T cells. After ivuxolimab, CD8+ T cells had more expanded clones than CD4+ T cells on average. Which antigens the clonally expanded peripheral T cells were specific for was not determined. Low levels of normalized T-cell clonal expansion were also seen in some nonresponding patients. Clonal expansion of both CD4+ and CD8+ blood T cells was observed from baseline to week 6 at doses 0.1 to 3.0 mg/kg.

The starting material was CD4+ or CD8+ T cells sorted from blood, obtained in a trial of the OX40 agonist ivuxolimab. Rearrangement joined TRBV11-2 to TRBJ2-1; a tentative D match to TRBD2 spans 7 bases. This clonotype was sampled from an adult with an advanced solid tumor such as melanoma, head and neck, liver or kidney cancer. The CDR3 protein: CASSDRTSSYNEQFF. The DNA is as follows: TGTGCCAGCAGCGACAGGACTAGTTCCTACAATGAGCAGTTCTTC.